The present entry profiles one T cell receptor (beta chain) with its context. Its antigen remains unknown. Using unique molecular identifiers, the investigators prepared the TCRbeta library. TCRdb reprocessed the PCR reads with MiXCR, giving one entry per CDR3 protein. The sample shows more than 400,000 distinct CDR3 sequences, 43% of them seen only once. These data come from a study of T-cell reconstitution after alpha-beta-depleted transplantation in children. The CDR3 is 13 amino acids. Trimming took off 3 bases at V and 5 bases at J, with 11 bases between the two ends. Broader study findings: Newly produced T cells mostly provided counts and TCRbeta diversity after one year, as hyperexpanded clones declined. After transplant, at about two months, alpha-beta T cells were reportedly derived from several hundred expanded graft clones.

The sample here was PBMCs, taken before TCRalphabeta/CD19-depleted stem cell transplant. This chain joins TRBV12-3 or TRBV12-4 and TRBJ2-7; the D is unclear. This sequence originates from a girl between 2 and 10 years old with aplastic anemia, due to receive a stem cell transplant. The CDR3 region is CASSFDQPHEQYF. In DNA, the CDR3 is TGTGCCAGCAGTTTCGACCAGCCTCACGAGCAGTACTTC.